The rows below give T cell receptor beta chains drawn from one sample of a study of blood T cell repertoires in COVID-19. Measured with immunoSEQ multiplex PCR; TCRdb has only the in-frame clones, and not every one. The sample carries some 110,000 clones, just under 80% recorded once. Sequenced material: peripheral blood. The receptors stem from a man aged 55-75 years with active or convalescent COVID-19. Each CDR3 is given with its conserved first and last residue. The order of the fields is CDR3 length, V gene, D gene, J gene, clone size, CDR3 protein, CDR3 DNA. The D gene is left open where the match is weak. Rows may omit the clone size; those that give it use once, few, many or a size class.

15,TRBV5-1,NA,TRBJ2-7,NA,CASSLALGGSDEQYF,TGCGCCAGCAGCTTGGCGCTAGGGGGTAGCGACGAGCAGTACTTC
20,TRBV4-3,TRBD2,TRBJ2-7,NA,CASSQYLPLGERGASYEQYF,TGCGCCAGCAGCCAATACCTCCCCCTGGGGGAGCGGGGGGCCTCCTACGAGCAGTACTTC
14,TRBV3-1/TRBV3-2,NA,TRBJ2-5,NA,CASSHLSQKETQYF,TGTGCCAGCAGCCATTTATCTCAGAAAGAGACCCAGTACTTC
13,TRBV6-6,TRBD1,TRBJ1-5,NA,CASRGQGDQPQHF,TGTGCCAGCAGGGGACAGGGGGATCAGCCCCAGCATTTT
17,TRBV5-4,TRBD2,TRBJ2-1,NA,CASSLEGLAGGLHEQFF,TGTGCCAGCAGCTTGGAGGGACTAGCGGGAGGGCTGCATGAGCAGTTCTTC
18,TRBV4-2,TRBD1,TRBJ2-1,NA,CASSQVLLGQASYNEQFF,TGTGCCAGCAGCCAAGTACTGTTGGGACAGGCATCCTACAATGAGCAGTTCTTC
15,TRBV27,TRBD1,TRBJ1-3,NA,CASSLGTGQGNTIYF,TGTGCCAGCAGTCTGGGGACAGGGCAGGGAAACACCATATATTTT
15,TRBV6-4,TRBD2,TRBJ2-3,NA,CASSLAGAPTDTQYF,TGTGCCAGCAGTTTAGCGGGAGCTCCCACAGATACGCAGTATTTT
14,TRBV7-9,TRBD2,TRBJ2-7,NA,CASSFASGSIEQYF,TGTGCCAGCAGCTTTGCTAGCGGGAGTATCGAGCAGTACTTC
16,TRBV11-2,TRBD1,TRBJ2-7,once,CASSLDPHRGYYEQYF,TGTGCCAGCAGCTTAGATCCGCACAGGGGTTACTACGAGCAGTACTTC
14,TRBV7-2,TRBD2,TRBJ2-5,NA,CASSVPGLAGTQYF,TGTGCCAGCAGCGTACCGGGACTAGCAGGGACCCAGTACTTC
14,TRBV20-1,TRBD1,TRBJ2-7,NA,CSASVVARGYEQYF,TGCAGTGCTAGTGTGGTAGCCAGGGGGTACGAGCAGTACTTC
13,TRBV3-1/TRBV3-2,NA,TRBJ1-2,few,CASRAGGGNGYTF,TGTGCCAGCCGGGCGGGGGGTGGCAATGGCTACACCTTC
18,TRBV7-2,NA,TRBJ1-1,NA,CASSFRSGRVLTGAEAFF,TGTGCCAGCAGCTTCAGGTCCGGCAGGGTTCTAACTGGCGCTGAAGCTTTCTTT
16,TRBV27,TRBD2,TRBJ2-7,NA,CASSLRLAGMAYEQYF,TGTGCCAGCAGTTTAAGGCTAGCGGGAATGGCATACGAGCAGTACTTC
16,TRBV5-8,TRBD2,TRBJ2-7,NA,CASSDEGLAFSYEQYF,TGTGCCAGCAGCGACGAGGGACTAGCGTTTTCCTACGAGCAGTACTTC
12,TRBV11-2,NA,TRBJ2-7,NA,CASSLDAYEQYF,TGTGCCAGCAGCTTAGACGCGTACGAGCAGTACTTC
12,TRBV2,TRBD2,TRBJ2-7,NA,CASRSGGSEQYF,TGTGCCAGCAGAAGCGGCGGGAGTGAGCAGTACTTC
16,TRBV14,TRBD2,TRBJ2-1,NA,CASTPGLAGVIDEQFF,TGTGCCAGCACCCCGGGACTAGCGGGAGTAATAGATGAGCAGTTCTTC
15,TRBV7-9,NA,TRBJ1-2,NA,CASSPGRDGRYGYTF,TGTGCCAGCAGCCCGGGGCGGGACGGCCGCTATGGCTACACCTTC
14,TRBV18,TRBD2,TRBJ2-5,NA,CASSPSGSEETQYF,TGTGCCAGCTCACCTAGCGGGAGTGAGGAGACCCAGTACTTC
14,TRBV5-4,TRBD1,TRBJ2-5,NA,CASSTRQGRETQYF,TGTGCCAGCAGCACACGACAGGGGAGAGAGACCCAGTACTTC
16,TRBV28,TRBD1,TRBJ1-5,NA,CASSLGTGPSNQPQHF,TGTGCCAGCAGTTTGGGGACAGGCCCTAGCAATCAGCCCCAGCATTTT
15,TRBV5-8,NA,TRBJ1-4,few,CASSLDRGYNEKLFF,TGTGCCAGCAGCTTGGACCGGGGATATAATGAAAAACTGTTTTTT
15,TRBV2,NA,TRBJ1-4,NA,CASSPEGGLGEKLFF,TGTGCCAGCAGTCCGGAGGGGGGGCTAGGTGAAAAACTGTTTTTT
13,TRBV5-1,TRBD1,TRBJ1-4,NA,CASSGTGDEKLFF,TGCGCCAGTTCCGGGACAGGGGATGAAAAACTGTTTTTT
15,TRBV2,TRBD1,TRBJ1-1,once,CASSGDRVVTTEAFF,TGTGCCAGCAGTGGGGACAGGGTAGTGACCACTGAAGCTTTCTTT
14,TRBV6-5,TRBD1,TRBJ2-7,once,CASSYSRGQNEQYF,TGTGCCAGCAGTTACTCGAGGGGGCAGAACGAGCAGTACTTC
15,TRBV18,TRBD2,TRBJ2-5,few,CASSPRRGAQETQYF,TGTGCCAGCTCACCACGGCGGGGGGCGCAAGAGACCCAGTACTTC
13,TRBV5-1,TRBD1,TRBJ2-7,few,CASSLLTGGEQYF,TGCGCCAGCAGCTTACTAACAGGGGGCGAGCAGTACTTC
15,TRBV7-2,NA,TRBJ2-1,NA,CASSLDGSGYNEQFF,TGTGCCAGCAGCCTCGATGGGAGTGGGTACAATGAGCAGTTCTTC
15,TRBV2,TRBD2,TRBJ2-3,NA,CASRRLAGDPDTQYF,TGTGCCAGCAGGCGACTAGCGGGAGACCCAGATACGCAGTATTTT
15,TRBV19,TRBD1,TRBJ2-5,few,CASSAGTGLQETQYF,TGTGCCAGTAGTGCCGGGACAGGTCTACAAGAGACCCAGTACTTC
18,TRBV19,TRBD1,TRBJ2-1,NA,CASSIRTGGMASYNEQFF,TGTGCCAGTAGTATCCGGACAGGGGGCATGGCGTCCTACAATGAGCAGTTCTTC
15,TRBV5-1,NA,TRBJ2-5,NA,CAATKGSRPRETQYF,TGCGCCGCGACTAAAGGTAGCCGACCACGGGAGACCCAGTACTTC
13,TRBV21-1,NA,TRBJ1-1,NA,CASSKRGNTEAFF,TGTGCCAGCAGCAAAAGGGGGAACACTGAAGCTTTCTTT
16,TRBV14,NA,TRBJ2-1,NA,CASSQWLAPFYNEQFF,TGTGCCAGCAGCCAGTGGTTAGCCCCCTTCTACAATGAGCAGTTCTTC
14,TRBV6-5,NA,TRBJ1-5,NA,CASTNQGGNQPQHF,TGTGCCAGCACCAACCAAGGGGGCAATCAGCCCCAGCATTTT
15,TRBV24-1,NA,TRBJ2-1,NA,CATSDPTGAYNEQFF,TGTGCCACCAGTGATCCGACGGGAGCATACAATGAGCAGTTCTTC
17,TRBV7-9,NA,TRBJ2-6,many,CASSLAGDYSGANVLTF,TGTGCCAGCAGCTTAGCTGGCGACTACTCTGGGGCCAACGTCCTGACTTTC
13,TRBV7-2,NA,TRBJ1-2,NA,CASSLDGGEGYTF,TGTGCCAGCAGCTTAGACGGGGGGGAGGGCTACACCTTC
12,TRBV29-1,TRBD1,TRBJ2-2,NA,CSMRQGNGELFF,TGCAGCATGAGACAGGGGAACGGGGAGCTGTTTTTT